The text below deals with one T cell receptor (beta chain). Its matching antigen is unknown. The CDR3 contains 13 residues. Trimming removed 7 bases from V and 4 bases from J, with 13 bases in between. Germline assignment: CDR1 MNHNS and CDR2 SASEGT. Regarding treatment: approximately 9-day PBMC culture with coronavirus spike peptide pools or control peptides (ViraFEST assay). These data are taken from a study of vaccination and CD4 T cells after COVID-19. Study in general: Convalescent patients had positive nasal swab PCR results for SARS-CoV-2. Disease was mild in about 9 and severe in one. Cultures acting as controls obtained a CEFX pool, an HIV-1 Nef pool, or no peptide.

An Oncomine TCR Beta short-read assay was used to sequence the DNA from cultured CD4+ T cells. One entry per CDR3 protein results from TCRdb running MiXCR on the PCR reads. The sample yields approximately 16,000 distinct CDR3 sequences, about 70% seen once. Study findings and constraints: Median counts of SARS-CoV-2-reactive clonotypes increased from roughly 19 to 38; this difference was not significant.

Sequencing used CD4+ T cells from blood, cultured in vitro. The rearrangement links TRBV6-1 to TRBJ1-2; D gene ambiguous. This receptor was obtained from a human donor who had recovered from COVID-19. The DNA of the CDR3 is TGTGCCAGCACCGACTCGGGGTCCTATGGCTACACCTTC. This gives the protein CASTDSGSYGYTF.